Below, 31 T cell receptor beta chains from the same sample are listed, as sequenced in a study of cytomegalovirus exposure and HLA in healthy donors. The PCR employed 60 Vbeta primers together with 13 Jbeta primers. Profiling relied on immunoSEQ multiplex PCR, and the TCRdb table lists in-frame clones only, not all of them. The sample has about 200,000 clones; more than 65% are singletons. Material: PBMCs. The receptors originated from a girl aged 5 to 17 in good health and CMV-seropositive.

J is TRBJ1-3 and V is TRBV4-3; TRBD1 agrees at 7 bases. CDR1 is LGHNA and CDR2 is YSLEER in the germline V gene. V dropped 1 base and J dropped 6; count of bases not matched to a gene: 3. There are 14 residues in the CDR3. In DNA, the CDR3 is TGCGCCAGCAGCCAAGTCACAGGGGCAAACACCATATATTTT. Its protein is CASSQVTGANTIYF.

This clone was found a few times. The rearrangement joins TRBV11-2 to TRBJ1-1, with D perhaps matching TRBD1 (5 bases). CDR1 is SGHAT, CDR2 FQNNGV, per germline. The CDR3 is made up of 15 amino acids. V lost 5 bases and J 1 base, leaving 14 bases between the germline ends. The CDR3 DNA is TGTGCCAGCAGCCCTCAGGCAGGGTGGAACACTGAAGCTTTCTTT. It specifies CASSPQAGWNTEAFF. Full variable domain (outside the CDR3, taken from reference TRBV11-2 and TRBJ1-1): EAGVAQSPRYKIIEKRQSVAFWCNPISGHATLYWYQQILGQGPKLLIQFQNNGVVDDSQLPKDRFSAERLKGVDSTLKIQPAKLEDSAVYLCASSPQAGWNTEAFFGQGTRLTVV.

This clone was counted only a few times. This chain uses TRBV2 with TRBJ2-2; 11 nucleotides agree with TRBD2. CDR1 SNHLY and CDR2 FYNNEI come from the germline V gene. Trimming at V came to 6 bases and at J to 1 base, leaving 4 bases not matched to a gene. There are 16 residues in the CDR3. The CDR3 bases are TGTGCCAGCAGACTAGCGGGGGTTGGGAACACCGGGGAGCTGTTTTTT. Protein: CASRLAGVGNTGELFF.

The chain carries TRBV4-3 and TRBJ1-4, with TRBD1 as a possible D gene (5 bases). Germline assignment: CDR1 LGHNA and CDR2 YSLEER. The CDR3 has 16 residues. V lost 1 base and J lost 8, with 17 bases in between. CDR3 amino acids: CASSQVGQGSDEKLFF. CDR3 nucleotides: TGCGCCAGCAGCCAAGTCGGTCAGGGAAGTGACGAAAAACTGTTTTTT.

The chain uses TRBV7-2 and TRBJ1-1; TRBD1 agrees at 9 bases. CDR1 and CDR2 (germline): SGHTA, FQGNSA. This CDR3 comprises 17 residues. V shed 5 bases, J shed 4 bases, and the junction held 14 bases outside the gene matches. The CDR3 here is CASSLGRTGVWGTEAFF. The CDR3 DNA is TGTGCCAGCAGCCTCGGGCGGACAGGGGTATGGGGCACTGAAGCTTTCTTT.

The CDR3 nucleotides are TGTGCCAGCAGCCAAAAAGGGACTAGCGGACCCTACAATGAGCAGTTCTTC. Protein sequence: CASSQKGTSGPYNEQFF. The V gene is TRBV5-4, the J gene TRBJ2-1, with TRBD2 identical over 11 bases. Germline assignment: CDR1 SGHNT and CDR2 YYREEE (reference sequence). The length of the CDR3 is 17 residues. V lost 4 bases to trimming and J lost 2 bases; unmatched junction nucleotides: 8.

A single count supports this clone. The V call is TRBV10-2, the J call TRBJ2-7; 8 nucleotides agree with TRBD2. V lost 5 bases, J lost 2 bases, and 5 bases stayed unmatched. CDR1 is WSHSY, CDR2 SAAADI, per germline. The CDR3 is 14 amino acids. The CDR3 sequence: CASSPGLAPYEQYF. As DNA, the CDR3 is TGCGCCAGCAGTCCCGGACTAGCCCCCTACGAGCAGTACTTC.

The genes are TRBV7-2 and TRBJ2-2; the D gene is possibly TRBD1 (7 bases). This CDR3 is built from 17 residues. The germline gives CDR1 SGHTA, CDR2 FQGNSA. Trimming cost V 0 bases and J 3 bases, with 14 bases left between them. For the CDR3, the DNA is TGTGCCAGCAGCTTAGCGGCCAGGGGGGTTCACACCGGGGAGCTGTTTTTT. Residues: CASSLAARGVHTGELFF.

This clone is a singleton in its sample. This sequence joins TRBV11-2 and TRBJ1-2; perhaps TRBD1 as D (5 bases). In germline, CDR1 is SGHAT, CDR2 FQNNGV. CDR3 length: 15 residues. V gave up 0 bases and J gave up 4 bases, with 12 bases separating them. In DNA, the CDR3 is TGTGCCAGCAGCTTAGATTGGAAGGGGTCCTATGGCTACACCTTC. Protein: CASSLDWKGSYGYTF.

This clone was seen only a few times. The V call is TRBV27, the J call TRBJ2-7, with TRBD2 as a possible D gene (6 bases). The CDR3 is 14 residues long. V was clipped by 6 bases and J by 13 bases, with 25 bases between them. Germline CDR1 and CDR2: MNHEY and SMNVEV (reference sequence). CDR3 residues: CASSLRARDGTGYF. The CDR3 nucleotides are TGTGCCAGCAGCTTAAGGGCGCGGGACGGTACAGGATACTTC.

The chain joins TRBV4-3 to TRBJ1-1, with unresolved D. V lost 0 bases, J lost 3 bases, and 8 bases lay in between. CDR3 length: 14 residues. Germline CDR1 is LGHNA and CDR2 is YSLEER. The CDR3 DNA reads TGCGCCAGCAGCCAAGAACCCGGGGACACTGAAGCTTTCTTT. It codes for CASSQEPGDTEAFF.

This chain uses TRBV6-1 with TRBJ1-1; TRBD1 might be the D (5 bases). The V and J ends lost 4 bases and 4 bases respectively, with 10 bases between them. Germline CDR1 is MNHNS and CDR2 is SASEGT. This CDR3 has 13 amino acids. The CDR3 protein is CASSAGGSTEAFF. CDR3 bases: TGTGCCAGCAGTGCGGGGGGGTCCACTGAAGCTTTCTTT.

The V gene is TRBV11-2, the J gene TRBJ1-5; the D is unclear. Trimming left V 3 bases short and J 1 base short, with 4 bases between. Germline assignment: CDR1 SGHAT and CDR2 FQNNGV. This CDR3 is 13 amino acids long. The CDR3 bases are TGTGCCAGCAGCTTGAGCAGCAATCAGCCCCAGCATTTT. It specifies CASSLSSNQPQHF. Using reference TRBV11-2 and TRBJ1-5 for the parts outside the CDR3, the full variable domain is EAGVAQSPRYKIIEKRQSVAFWCNPISGHATLYWYQQILGQGPKLLIQFQNNGVVDDSQLPKDRFSAERLKGVDSTLKIQPAKLEDSAVYLCASSLSSNQPQHFGDGTRLSIL.

The J gene is TRBJ1-2, the V gene TRBV10-3; no definite D call. CDR1 is ENHRY and CDR2 is SYGVKD in the germline V gene. The V and J ends lost 3 bases and 6 bases respectively, with 8 bases between them. The CDR3 totals 12 residues. Written as DNA, the CDR3 is TGTGCCATCAGTGACCGGAGAGATGGCTACACCTTC. Protein sequence: CAISDRRDGYTF.

The chain employs TRBV2 and TRBJ2-5; possibly TRBD2 for D (5 bases). The V and J ends lost 4 bases and 5 bases respectively, with 8 bases between them. CDR3 size: 12 residues. The germline V gene has CDR1 SNHLY and CDR2 FYNNEI. The CDR3 spells CASSVGEETQYF. The CDR3 DNA sequence: TGTGCCAGCAGTGTCGGGGAGGAGACCCAGTACTTC.

The rearrangement uses TRBV7-2 and TRBJ2-1; TRBD1 might be the D (6 bases). The CDR3 totals 17 residues. CDR1 is SGHTA and CDR2 is FQGNSA in the germline V gene. Deletions cut 6 bases from V and 3 bases from J, with 21 bases between. This chain's CDR3 is CASRQSTGTTYYNEQFF. CDR3 nucleotide sequence: TGTGCCAGCAGACAATCTACCGGGACAACCTACTACAATGAGCAGTTCTTC.

This clone was counted once. This chain uses TRBV2 with TRBJ2-7, with 8 bases identical to TRBD1. This CDR3 is built from 15 residues. The germline CDR1 and CDR2 sequences are SNHLY and FYNNEI. V trimming: 3 bases; J trimming: 2 bases; junction bases outside the gene matches: 6. The CDR3 sequence: CASSELGTGPYEQYF. DNA of the CDR3: TGTGCCAGCAGTGAGTTAGGGACAGGTCCCTACGAGCAGTACTTC. The full variable domain, completed using reference TRBV2 and TRBJ2-7, is EPEVTQTPSHQVTQMGQEVILRCVPISNHLYFYWYRQILGQKVEFLVSFYNNEISEKSEIFDDQFSVERPDGSNFTLKIRSTKLEDSAMYFCASSELGTGPYEQYFGPGTRLTVT.

The V call is TRBV19, the J call TRBJ2-3; maybe TRBD1 (9 bases). This CDR3 spans 16 amino acids. The germline V and J ends were trimmed by 0 bases and 7 bases, with 17 bases remaining between them. The germline CDR1 and CDR2 sequences are LNHDA and SQIVND (reference sequence). The CDR3 nucleotides read TGTGCCAGTAGTATAGATAGCGGGACAGGGCTGAATACGCAGTATTTT. Translating it yields CASSIDSGTGLNTQYF. Full variable domain (missing parts from reference TRBV19 and TRBJ2-3): DGGITQSPKYLFRKEGQNVTLSCEQNLNHDAMYWYRQDPGQGLRLIYYSQIVNDFQKGDIAEGYSVSREKKESFPLTVTSAQKNPTAFYLCASSIDSGTGLNTQYFGPGTRLTVL.

The count of this clone is one. The chain combines TRBV6-5 with TRBJ2-5; 9 bases are shared with TRBD2. This CDR3 is 13 amino acids long. CDR1 and CDR2 (germline): MNHEY, SVGAGI. V lost 6 bases to trimming and J lost 5 bases; unmatched junction nucleotides: 4. The CDR3 DNA follows: TGTGCCAGCAGCAGCGGGGGGACGGAGACCCAGTACTTC. Translated, it gives CASSSGGTETQYF.

This clone showed up just a few times. The CDR3 region has the DNA TGCGCCAGCAGTGAGTCGGAGGAGGCCGGGGAGCTGTTTTTT. It yields the protein CASSESEEAGELFF. The chain links TRBV10-2 to TRBJ2-2; TRBD2 is a possible D gene (5 bases). The CDR3 consists of 14 residues. V lost 0 bases to trimming and J lost 6 bases, with 8 bases between them. Germline CDR1 and CDR2: WSHSY and SAAADI.

This clone occurred a few times. CDR3: CASSLDGVWPFF. The CDR3 nucleotides are TGTGCCAGCAGCTTGGATGGAGTTTGGCCGTTCTTC. This chain joins TRBV5-6 and TRBJ2-1; D gene unclear. Germline CDR1 SGHDT, CDR2 YYEEEE. The CDR3 loop spans 12 amino acids. Trimming took 0 bases from V and 15 from J, leaving 13 bases between them.

J is TRBJ1-4 and V is TRBV4-3; TRBD1 aligns across 11 bases. The CDR3 sequence is 17 residues long. CDR1 and CDR2 from the germline V gene are LGHNA and YSLEER. V lost 0 bases, J lost 7 bases, and 7 bases stayed unmatched. CDR3 residues: CASSQEGPGTGGEKLFF. CDR3 DNA: TGCGCCAGCAGCCAAGAGGGCCCCGGGACAGGGGGTGAAAAACTGTTTTTT.

The rearrangement joins TRBV20-1 to TRBJ2-5; possible D gene TRBD2, 6 bases. The germline V gene has CDR1 DFQATT and CDR2 SNEGSKA (reference sequence). V was cut by 7 bases and J by 5 bases, with 11 bases left in between. The CDR3 covers 11 residues. CDR3 protein: CSGAGRETQYF. In nucleotides, the CDR3 is TGCAGTGGTGCGGGGCGGGAGACCCAGTACTTC.

V and J are TRBV7-8 and TRBJ2-7; no firm D call. Trimming shortened V by 1 base and J by 3 bases, and 28 bases separated the two germline ends. The CDR3 has 20 residues. From germline, CDR1 is SGHVS and CDR2 FQNEAQ. CDR3: CASSLVPTTRSRLTGYEQYF. Written as DNA, the CDR3 is TGTGCCAGCAGCTTAGTCCCGACAACGAGATCACGCTTAACCGGCTACGAGCAGTACTTC. The full variable domain, with the rest looked up from reference TRBV7-8 and TRBJ2-7, is GAGVSQSPRYKVAKRGQDVALRCDPISGHVSLFWYQQALGQGPEFLTYFQNEAQLDKSGLPSDRFFAERPEGSVSTLKIQRTQQEDSAVYLCASSLVPTTRSRLTGYEQYFGPGTRLTVT.

The rearrangement links TRBV5-1 to TRBJ1-4; D unresolved. The CDR3 length is 16 residues. V was shortened by 1 base and J by 1 base, with 11 bases between the two germline ends. Germline-derived CDR1 and CDR2 are SGHRS and YFSETQ. In DNA form, the CDR3 reads TGCGCCAGCAGCTTGCAGCGTATTGGAACTAATGAAAAACTGTTTTTT. Amino acids: CASSLQRIGTNEKLFF. The complete variable domain, with remaining parts taken from reference TRBV5-1 and TRBJ1-4, reads KAGVTQTPRYLIKTRGQQVTLSCSPISGHRSVSWYQQTPGQGLQFLFEYFSETQRNKGNFPGRFSGRQFSNSRSEMNVSTLELGDSALYLCASSLQRIGTNEKLFFGSGTQLSVL.

This chain uses TRBV4-3 with TRBJ2-3, with 9 bases identical to TRBD2. This CDR3 has 17 residues. Germline CDR1 reads LGHNA; CDR2 reads YSLEER. V lost 0 bases to trimming and J lost 4 bases; unmatched junction nucleotides: 8. As DNA, the CDR3 is TGCGCCAGCAGCCAAGATAAGGCGGGGGGGCCAGCAGATACGCAGTATTTT. Translating it yields CASSQDKAGGPADTQYF.

The chain links TRBV5-1 to TRBJ2-3; tentative D call: TRBD1 (6 bases). The germline V gene has CDR1 SGHRS and CDR2 YFSETQ. V was trimmed by 2 bases and J by 5 bases, leaving 12 bases between them. CDR3 length equals 14 residues. The CDR3 bases are TGCGCCAGCAGCTTCGGACAGATGGAAGATACGCAGTATTTT. It codes for CASSFGQMEDTQYF.

The chain links TRBV10-3 to TRBJ1-5; the D gene is possibly TRBD1 (5 bases). Germline V gene data show CDR1 as ENHRY and CDR2 as SYGVKD. Trimming removed 10 bases at V and 4 bases at J, with 14 bases between. The CDR3 extends over 13 amino acids. The CDR3: CASTDQGNQPQHF. The CDR3 DNA follows: TGTGCCAGCACAGACCAGGGAAATCAGCCCCAGCATTTT.

This clone was detected only once. The rearrangement joins TRBV5-1 to TRBJ2-1; the match to TRBD2 covers 9 bases. The germline V gene encodes CDR1 SGHRS and CDR2 YFSETQ. With 4 bases clipped from V and 5 bases from J, the junction kept 7 bases outside the gene matches. CDR3 size: 15 residues. DNA of the CDR3: TGCGCCAGCAGCCCCCGTCTAGCGGGGAACAATGAGCAGTTCTTC. It codes for CASSPRLAGNNEQFF.

The rearrangement joins TRBV19 to TRBJ2-1, with D possibly matching TRBD2 (7 bases). Trimming removed 4 bases at V and 7 bases at J, with 14 bases between. The CDR3 runs to 14 residues. CDR1 is LNHDA and CDR2 is SQIVND in the germline V gene (reference sequence). The CDR3 DNA reads as TGTGCCAGTAGTAGGGGGGGGCTTGGGAATGAGCAGTTCTTC. It translates to CASSRGGLGNEQFF.

This sequence joins TRBV25-1 and TRBJ2-7; possibly TRBD1 for D (5 bases). V was shortened by 1 base and J by 3 bases, with 10 bases between the two germline ends. This CDR3 has 14 amino acids. Germline V gene lookup returns CDR1 MGHDK and CDR2 SYGVNS. This chain's CDR3 is CASSELDTIYEQYF. The CDR3 DNA reads as TGTGCCAGCAGTGAATTGGACACTATCTACGAGCAGTACTTC.